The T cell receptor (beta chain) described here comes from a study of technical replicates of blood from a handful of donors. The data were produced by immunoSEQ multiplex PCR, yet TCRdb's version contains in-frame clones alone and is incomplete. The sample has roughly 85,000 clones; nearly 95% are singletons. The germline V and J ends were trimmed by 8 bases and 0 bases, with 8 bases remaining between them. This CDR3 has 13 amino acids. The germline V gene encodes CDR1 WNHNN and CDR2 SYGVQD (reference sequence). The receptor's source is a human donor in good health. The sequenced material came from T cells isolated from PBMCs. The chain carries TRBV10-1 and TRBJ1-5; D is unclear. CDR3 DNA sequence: TGCGCCAGCCAGGCGGGTAGCAATCAGCCCCAGCATTTT. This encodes CASQAGSNQPQHF.